The sequence of this TCR beta chain was determined in a study of blood T cells in healthy people across ages. Broader study findings: It was found that TCR beta diversity correlated strongly with the percentage of naive T cells. As age increased, TCR beta diversity per million T cells fell in a roughly linear fashion.

This clonotype was found a few times. Its matching antigen is unknown. For the second PCR, which ran for about 6 to 11 cycles, a sample-barcoded 5' primer and a J-beta primer mix were used. Carrying 12 random nucleotides, a template-switch adaptor labeled each individual cDNA molecule. TCRdb ran MiXCR on the 5' RACE reads and lists one entry per CDR3 protein. The sample has some 800,000 distinct CDR3 sequences, roughly 25% seen once. This CDR3 has 18 residues. Germline V lookup: CDR1 KGHDR, CDR2 SFDVKD. Trimming took 4 bases from V and 4 from J; bases not matched to a gene: 13. The sample was also reused in another study, on T cells of mothers and their children.

The clonotype comes from a boy between 5 and 17 years old in good health. Material for sequencing was blood. The chain combines TRBV24-1 with TRBJ2-1, with 9 nucleotides matching TRBD1. The CDR3 DNA reads TGTGCCACCAGTGACCGCGGGACAGGGAATTGGCGATACAATGAGCAGTTCTTC. It translates to CATSDRGTGNWRYNEQFF.